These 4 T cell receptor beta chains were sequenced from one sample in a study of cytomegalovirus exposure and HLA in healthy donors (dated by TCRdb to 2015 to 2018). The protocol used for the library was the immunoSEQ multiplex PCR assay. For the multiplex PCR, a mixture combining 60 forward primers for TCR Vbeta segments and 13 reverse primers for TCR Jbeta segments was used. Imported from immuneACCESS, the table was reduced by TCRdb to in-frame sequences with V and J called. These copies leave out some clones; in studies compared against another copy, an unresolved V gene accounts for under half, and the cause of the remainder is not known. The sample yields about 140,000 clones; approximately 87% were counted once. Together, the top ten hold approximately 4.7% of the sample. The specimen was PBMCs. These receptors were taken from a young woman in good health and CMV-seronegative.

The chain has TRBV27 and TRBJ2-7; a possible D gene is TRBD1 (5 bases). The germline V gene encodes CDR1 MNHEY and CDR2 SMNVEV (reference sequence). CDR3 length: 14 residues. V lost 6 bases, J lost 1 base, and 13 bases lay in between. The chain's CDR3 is CASSTGRGSYEQYF. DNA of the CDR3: TGTGCCAGCAGCACAGGACGCGGATCCTACGAGCAGTACTTC.

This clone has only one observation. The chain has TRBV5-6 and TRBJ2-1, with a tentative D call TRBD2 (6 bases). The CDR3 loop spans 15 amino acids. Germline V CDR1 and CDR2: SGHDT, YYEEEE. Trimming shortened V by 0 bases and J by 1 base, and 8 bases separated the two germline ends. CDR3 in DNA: TGTGCCAGCAGCTTGGCGGGGGATTCCTACAATGAGCAGTTCTTC. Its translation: CASSLAGDSYNEQFF.

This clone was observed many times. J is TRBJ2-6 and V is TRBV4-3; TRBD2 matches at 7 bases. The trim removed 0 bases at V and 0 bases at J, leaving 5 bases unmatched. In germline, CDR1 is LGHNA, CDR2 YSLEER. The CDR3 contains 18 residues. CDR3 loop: CASSQDAPGGSGANVLTF. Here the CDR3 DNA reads TGCGCCAGCAGCCAAGATGCCCCGGGGGGCTCTGGGGCCAACGTCCTGACTTTC.

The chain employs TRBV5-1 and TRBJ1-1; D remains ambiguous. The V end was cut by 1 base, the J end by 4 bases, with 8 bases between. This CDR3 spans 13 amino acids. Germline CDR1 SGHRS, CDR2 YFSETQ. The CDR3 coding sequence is TGCGCCAGCAGCTTGTTGGAGAGCACTGAAGCTTTCTTT. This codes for CASSLLESTEAFF.